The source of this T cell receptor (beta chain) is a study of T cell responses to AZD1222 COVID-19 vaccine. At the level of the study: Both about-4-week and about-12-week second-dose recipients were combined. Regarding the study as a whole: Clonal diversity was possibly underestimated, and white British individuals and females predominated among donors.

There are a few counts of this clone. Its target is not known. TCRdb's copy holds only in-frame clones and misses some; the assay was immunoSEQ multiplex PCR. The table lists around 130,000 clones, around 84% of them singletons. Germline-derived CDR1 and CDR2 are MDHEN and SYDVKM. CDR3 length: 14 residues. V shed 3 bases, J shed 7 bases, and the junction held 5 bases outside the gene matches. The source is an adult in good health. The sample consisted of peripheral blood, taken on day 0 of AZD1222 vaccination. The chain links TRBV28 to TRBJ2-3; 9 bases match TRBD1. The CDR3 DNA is TGTGCCAGCAGTTTGGACAGGGGACTATATACGCAGTATTTT. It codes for CASSLDRGLYTQYF.